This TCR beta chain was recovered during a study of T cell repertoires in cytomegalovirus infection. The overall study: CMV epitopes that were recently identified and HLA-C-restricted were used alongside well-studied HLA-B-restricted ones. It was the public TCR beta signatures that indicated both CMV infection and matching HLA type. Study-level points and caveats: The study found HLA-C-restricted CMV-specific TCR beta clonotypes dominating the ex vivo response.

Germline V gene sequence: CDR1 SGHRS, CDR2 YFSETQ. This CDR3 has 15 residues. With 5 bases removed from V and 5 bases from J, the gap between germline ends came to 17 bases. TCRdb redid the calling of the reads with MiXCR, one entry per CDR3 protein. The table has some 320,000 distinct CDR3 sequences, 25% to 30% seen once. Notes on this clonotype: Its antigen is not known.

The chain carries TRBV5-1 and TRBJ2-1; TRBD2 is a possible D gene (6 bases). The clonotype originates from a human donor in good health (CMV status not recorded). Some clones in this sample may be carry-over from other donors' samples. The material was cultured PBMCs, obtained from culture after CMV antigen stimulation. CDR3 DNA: TGCGCCAGCAGTCACGCTAGCGTTAGAAACAATGAGCAGTTCTTC. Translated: CASSHASVRNNEQFF.